The 29 T cell receptor beta chains listed next were all sequenced from one sample in a study of blood T cell repertoires in COVID-19. Sequenced by immunoSEQ multiplex PCR; TCRdb stores in-frame clones only, minus some. The sample holds some 230,000 clones, approximately 84% seen once. The sequencing sample was made of PBMCs or T cells enriched from blood (not recorded which). The receptors were sampled from a man aged 40-55 years who had recovered from COVID-19.

CDR3 in amino acids: CASSPGKGAYEQYF. The CDR3 coding sequence is TGTGCCAGCAGCCCCGGGAAGGGGGCCTACGAGCAGTACTTC. The rearrangement uses TRBV5-4 and TRBJ2-7; D possibly corresponds to TRBD1 (6 bases). Trimming pared 4 bases from V and 2 bases from J, leaving 13 bases between. CDR1 and CDR2 from the germline V gene are SGHNT and YYREEE (reference sequence). CDR3 length equals 14 residues.

V and J are TRBV7-3 and TRBJ2-1; possible D gene TRBD2, 7 bases. The CDR3 length is 14 residues. With 5 bases removed from V and 2 bases from J, the gap between germline ends came to 10 bases. Germline loops: CDR1 SGHTA, CDR2 FQGTGA. The CDR3 DNA follows: TGTGCCAGCAGCCGGGGGGCCCCCTACAATGAGCAGTTCTTC. This codes for CASSRGAPYNEQFF.

In the case of this clone: The sample holds other DNA sequences that translate to the same CDR3. The chain uses TRBV7-3 and TRBJ1-1; D might be TRBD1 (5 bases). Trimming left V 4 bases short and J 5 bases short, with 11 bases between. From germline, CDR1 is SGHTA and CDR2 FQGTGA. The CDR3 totals 13 residues. Written as DNA, the CDR3 is TGTGCCAGCAGCTCCCGCGGGGGAACTGAAGCTTTCTTT. It translates to CASSSRGGTEAFF.

This chain joins TRBV19 and TRBJ2-1; 8 bases line up with TRBD2. V trimming: 9 bases; J trimming: 4 bases; junction bases outside the gene matches: 17. The CDR3 covers 17 residues. The V gene's germline CDR1 is LNHDA and CDR2 SQIVND (reference sequence). The CDR3, as DNA: TGTGCCAGCCGGAGTGGGAAGCGGGAGTTGAAATACAATGAGCAGTTCTTC. It yields the protein CASRSGKRELKYNEQFF.

The chain employs TRBV2 and TRBJ2-1; 8 bases align to TRBD2. The trim removed 11 bases at V and 4 bases at J, leaving 10 bases unmatched. The CDR3 sequence is 14 residues long. Germline values: CDR1 SNHLY, CDR2 FYNNEI. The CDR3 bases are TGTGCCTGTGCCCGGGAGGGCCGTTACAATGAGCAGTTCTTC. This translates into CACAREGRYNEQFF. The full variable domain, rest sourced from reference TRBV2 and TRBJ2-1, is EPEVTQTPSHQVTQMGQEVILRCVPISNHLYFYWYRQILGQKVEFLVSFYNNEISEKSEIFDDQFSVERPDGSNFTLKIRSTKLEDSAMYFCACAREGRYNEQFFGPGTRLTVL.

The V and J genes are TRBV14 and TRBJ2-7; 8 bases match TRBD2. Trimming cost V 1 base and J 12 bases; bases outside gene matches: 20. CDR1 SGHDN and CDR2 FVKESK come from the germline V gene. This CDR3 has 17 residues. The CDR3 is CASSQGGAGVRLKRAYF. As DNA, the CDR3 is TGTGCCAGCAGCCAAGGGGGAGCGGGAGTAAGGTTAAAGCGGGCGTACTTC.

DNA of the CDR3: TGTGCCAGCTCCGAAAAGACAGGATCGGGTAATTCACCCCTCCACTTT. This translates into CASSEKTGSGNSPLHF. J is TRBJ1-6 and V is TRBV18; a possible D gene is TRBD1 (6 bases). V was cut by 6 bases and J by 6 bases, with 18 bases left in between. CDR3 length: 16 amino acids. Germline CDR1 reads KGHSH; CDR2 reads LQKENI.

This clone has more than one count but fewer than ten. The chain links TRBV3-1 (or the pseudogene TRBV3-2) to TRBJ2-2; TRBD2 is a possible D gene (5 bases). V lost 8 bases and J 3 bases, leaving 13 bases between the germline ends. Germline CDR1 LGHDT, CDR2 YNNKEL (reference sequence). CDR3 length: 14 amino acids. The CDR3 spells CASVGPRDTGELFF. The CDR3 coding sequence is TGTGCCAGCGTCGGCCCGAGGGACACCGGGGAGCTGTTTTTT.

The V and J genes are TRBV6-4 and TRBJ2-1, with a weak D call TRBD1 (6 bases). The CDR3 spans 13 residues. The germline V gene has CDR1 MRHNA and CDR2 SNTAGT. Trimming stripped 6 bases from V and 1 base from J, with 7 bases between. CDR3 DNA sequence: TGTGCCAGCAGCACAGGGTCCTACAATGAGCAGTTCTTC. Amino acid sequence: CASSTGSYNEQFF.

The chain links TRBV7-8 to TRBJ1-6; D ambiguous. There are 15 residues in the CDR3. CDR1 and CDR2 from the germline V gene are SGHVS and FQNEAQ. Trimming took off 1 base at V and 7 bases at J, with 11 bases between the two ends. In DNA form, the CDR3 reads TGTGCCAGCAGCTTAGGGGCCCAGACGAATTCACCCCTCCACTTT. Protein product: CASSLGAQTNSPLHF.

The V call is TRBV27, the J call TRBJ2-6; 11 nucleotides align to TRBD2. This CDR3 is 17 amino acids long. Germline CDR1 and CDR2: MNHEY and SMNVEV (reference sequence). V was clipped by 7 bases and J by 3 bases; unmatched bases: 8. As DNA, the CDR3 is TGTGCCAGCACCCTACTAGCGGGGGTATATGGGGCCAACGTCCTGACTTTC. Amino acid sequence: CASTLLAGVYGANVLTF. The full variable domain, completed using reference TRBV27 and TRBJ2-6, is EAQVTQNPRYLITVTGKKLTVTCSQNMNHEYMSWYRQDPGLGLRQIYYSMNVEVTDKGDVPEGYKVSRKEKRNFPLILESPSPNQTSLYFCASTLLAGVYGANVLTFGAGSRLTVL.

CDR3 loop: CASSFMIGNTGELFF. Written as DNA, the CDR3 is TGTGCCAGCAGCTTCATGATCGGGAACACCGGGGAGCTGTTTTTT. The chain joins TRBV7-2 to TRBJ2-2; D remains ambiguous. Germline lookup yields CDR1 SGHTA and CDR2 FQGNSA. CDR3 length equals 15 residues. V was pared by 3 bases and J by 1 base, with 9 bases between.

V gene TRBV6-2 or TRBV6-3 combines with J gene TRBJ2-3; D is perhaps TRBD1 (5 bases). Trimming shortened V by 1 base and J by 2 bases, and 10 bases separated the two germline ends. The CDR3 runs to 15 residues. The V gene's germline CDR1 is MNHEY and CDR2 SVGEGT. The CDR3 is CASSYWGTTTDTQYF. In DNA form, the CDR3 reads TGTGCCAGCAGTTACTGGGGCACGACCACAGATACGCAGTATTTT.

This chain links TRBV24-1 with TRBJ2-5; 9 nucleotides agree with TRBD2. CDR3 length equals 15 residues. Germline V lookup: CDR1 KGHDR, CDR2 SFDVKD. With V trimmed by 6 bases and J by 5 bases, 9 bases remained unmatched. The CDR3 loop is CATSNAREGPETQYF. Written as DNA, the CDR3 is TGTGCCACCAGTAACGCGCGGGAGGGGCCCGAGACCCAGTACTTC.

In its sample, this clone was seen once. The V call is TRBV29-1, the J call TRBJ2-5, with TRBD2 identical over 13 bases. CDR3 size: 12 residues. Looked up from germline, CDR1 is SQVTM and CDR2 is ANQGSEA. The V and J ends lost 7 bases and 5 bases, in that order; junction bases with no gene match: 1. CDR3 nucleotide sequence: TGCAGCGAGACTAGCGGGGGGGAGACCCAGTACTTC. Its translation is CSETSGGETQYF.

This clone was recorded a few times. V is TRBV30 and J is TRBJ2-7; the D gene is possibly TRBD2 (7 bases). The CDR3 contains 13 residues. Trimming removed 2 bases from V and 4 bases from J, with 12 bases in between. Germline V CDR1 and CDR2: GTSNPN, SVGIG (reference sequence). This chain's CDR3 is CAWSKRGGYEQYF. The DNA for the CDR3 is TGTGCCTGGAGTAAGAGGGGGGGTTACGAGCAGTACTTC. Full variable domain (missing parts from reference TRBV30 and TRBJ2-7): SQTIHQWPATLVQPVGSPLSLECTVEGTSNPNLYWYRQAAGRGLQLLFYSVGIGQISSEVPQNLSASRPQDRQFILSSKKLLLSDSGFYLCAWSKRGGYEQYFGPGTRLTVT.

V gene TRBV5-1 combines with J gene TRBJ2-7; TRBD1 agrees at 7 bases. Germline-derived CDR1 and CDR2 are SGHRS and YFSETQ. The CDR3 is made up of 14 amino acids. With 4 bases clipped from V and 3 bases from J, the junction kept 7 bases outside the gene matches. The chain's CDR3 is CASSQIPGGYEQYF. CDR3 DNA sequence: TGCGCCAGCAGCCAAATCCCAGGGGGCTACGAGCAGTACTTC.

CDR3 protein: CATSNRQIGNQPQHF. CDR3 DNA: TGTGCCACCAGCAATAGACAGATTGGGAATCAGCCCCAGCATTTT. The chain links TRBV15 to TRBJ1-5; weak D call: TRBD1 (5 bases). The length of the CDR3 is 15 residues. V shed 4 bases and J shed 4 bases, with 14 bases lying between them. Germline V gene data show CDR1 as LNHNV and CDR2 as YYDKDF (reference sequence).

This clone was detected once. V is TRBV5-4 and J is TRBJ2-3; 8 bases line up with TRBD2. V shed 4 bases, J shed 3 bases, and the junction held 7 bases outside the gene matches. The CDR3 has 15 amino acids. Germline V gene data show CDR1 as SGHNT and CDR2 as YYREEE (reference sequence). The DNA for the CDR3 is TGTGCCAGCAGCAGACTAGCGACTAAGACAGATACGCAGTATTTT. Translation: CASSRLATKTDTQYF.

This clone was seen a single time. The J gene is TRBJ1-2, the V gene TRBV19; 10 nucleotides line up with TRBD1. Germline V lookup: CDR1 LNHDA, CDR2 SQIVND (reference sequence). The CDR3 sequence is 15 residues long. The ends lost 8 bases at V and 0 bases at J; junction bases unmatched: 6. CDR3 DNA: TGTGCCAGTCGACAGGGGGCCCTGACTAACTATGGCTACACCTTC. Its translation: CASRQGALTNYGYTF.

The chain joins TRBV19 to TRBJ1-2; the match to TRBD1 covers 8 bases. The CDR3 covers 16 residues. From germline, CDR1 is LNHDA and CDR2 SQIVND (reference sequence). With V trimmed by 5 bases and J by 1 base, 9 bases remained unmatched. The CDR3 coding sequence is TGTGCCAGTAGTGCCCGACAGGGGCTGGTTAACTATGGCTACACCTTC. Its translation is CASSARQGLVNYGYTF. The variable domain in full, with the rest retrieved from reference TRBV19 and TRBJ1-2, is DGGITQSPKYLFRKEGQNVTLSCEQNLNHDAMYWYRQDPGQGLRLIYYSQIVNDFQKGDIAEGYSVSREKKESFPLTVTSAQKNPTAFYLCASSARQGLVNYGYTFGSGTRLTVV.

The gene calls are TRBV5-1 and TRBJ2-7, with D unresolved. From germline, CDR1 is SGHRS and CDR2 YFSETQ. The CDR3 totals 14 residues. The ends were cut back, 6 bases at V and 6 bases at J, with 19 bases in the middle. CDR3 nucleotide sequence: TGCGCCAGCACCTTCGACATCACCCCGCCCGAGCAGTACTTC. Its translation is CASTFDITPPEQYF. Full variable domain (missing parts from reference TRBV5-1 and TRBJ2-7): KAGVTQTPRYLIKTRGQQVTLSCSPISGHRSVSWYQQTPGQGLQFLFEYFSETQRNKGNFPGRFSGRQFSNSRSEMNVSTLELGDSALYLCASTFDITPPEQYFGPGTRLTVT.

This clone was seen once. CDR3 residues: CASTKRGLYTGELFF. CDR3 nucleotides: TGTGCCAGCACCAAAAGGGGGCTGTACACCGGGGAGCTGTTTTTT. The chain uses TRBV27 and TRBJ2-2, with 7 bases aligning to TRBD1. Germline V lookup: CDR1 MNHEY, CDR2 SMNVEV (reference sequence). The CDR3 is made up of 15 amino acids. V lost 7 bases and J lost 3; bases outside the gene matches: 8.

This chain uses TRBV9 with TRBJ1-6; 7 nucleotides line up with TRBD1. This CDR3 comprises 16 residues. After removal of 3 bases from V and 3 bases from J, the junction contained 6 bases not matched to a gene. Germline CDR1 reads SGDLS; CDR2 reads YYNGEE. DNA for the CDR3: TGTGCCAGCAGCGCCACAGGGGCCTTCTATAATTCACCCCTCCACTTT. As protein: CASSATGAFYNSPLHF. Using reference TRBV9 and TRBJ1-6 for the parts outside the CDR3, the full variable domain is DSGVTQTPKHLITATGQRVTLRCSPRSGDLSVYWYQQSLDQGLQFLIQYYNGEERAKGNILERFSAQQFPDLHSELNLSSLELGDSALYFCASSATGAFYNSPLHFGNGTRLTVT.

The V call is TRBV5-1, the J call TRBJ1-6; D is undetermined. Germline values: CDR1 SGHRS, CDR2 YFSETQ. Trimming took 6 bases from V and 5 from J, leaving 15 bases between them. CDR3 length equals 15 residues. As DNA, the CDR3 is TGCGCCAGCACTTCCTTGGGGAGTAATAATTCACCCCTCCACTTT. It encodes CASTSLGSNNSPLHF.

This chain uses TRBV19 with TRBJ1-1; no definite D call. This CDR3 contains 13 residues. Trimming left V 1 base short and J 11 bases short, with 14 bases between. Germline V gene sequence: CDR1 LNHDA, CDR2 SQIVND (reference sequence). The chain's CDR3 is CASSIGAVVGAFF. CDR3 bases: TGTGCCAGTAGTATAGGAGCGGTAGTGGGTGCTTTCTTT.

This clone was observed a few times. DNA for the CDR3: TGTGCCAGCAGCCAGATCGGGGCCGAGGCTAGCGGGAGGGGAGATACGCAGTATTTT. Amino acids: CASSQIGAEASGRGDTQYF. The V call is TRBV14, the J call TRBJ2-3; 12 bases align to TRBD2. CDR3 length: 19 amino acids. Germline V gene sequence: CDR1 SGHDN, CDR2 FVKESK. J lost 5 bases, V lost 3 bases, and 15 bases had no gene match.

This clone was seen more than once but under ten times. This chain uses TRBV7-9 with TRBJ1-4; 8 bases match TRBD1. The CDR3 spans 13 residues. The V gene end was trimmed by 3 bases and the J gene end by 8 bases; junction bases not matched to a gene: 2. The V gene's germline CDR1 is SEHNR and CDR2 FQNEAQ (reference sequence). DNA for the CDR3: TGTGCCAGCAGCTTGGCAGGGGGCGAAAAACTGTTTTTT. As protein: CASSLAGGEKLFF.

The chain is built from TRBV7-2 and TRBJ1-3, with 8 bases aligning to TRBD1. Looked up from germline, CDR1 is SGHTA and CDR2 is FQGNSA. Trimming removed 3 bases from V and 2 bases from J; junction bases left unmatched: 6. There are 16 residues in the CDR3. The CDR3 DNA reads as TGTGCCAGCAGCTTGGGAGCGACAGGGGCTGGAAACACCATATATTTT. This gives the protein CASSLGATGAGNTIYF. The variable domain in full, completed from reference TRBV7-2 and TRBJ1-3, reads GAGVSQSPSNKVTEKGKDVELRCDPISGHTALYWYRQSLGQGLEFLIYFQGNSAPDKSGLPSDRFSAERTGGSVSTLTIQRTQQEDSAVYLCASSLGATGAGNTIYFGEGSWLTVV.